This T cell receptor (beta chain) stems from a study of T-cell reconstitution after alpha-beta-depleted transplantation in children. Comment on this clonotype: No antigen is known for it.

Preparation of the TCRbeta library involved a method that used unique molecular identifiers. TCRdb ran MiXCR on the PCR reads and lists one entry per CDR3 protein. The sample records fewer than 700,000 distinct CDR3 sequences, 10% to 15% being singletons. Whole-study results and caveats: Reports say that about two months after transplant, the alpha-beta T cells came out of several hundred graft clones that had expanded.

Trimming removed 8 bases from V and 7 bases from J, with 24 bases in between. The CDR3 sequence is 15 residues long. V usage is TRBV12-3 or TRBV12-4 and J usage is TRBJ2-7, with D perhaps TRBD2 (5 bases). This clonotype was sampled from a male patient aged 10 to 17 who had a stem cell transplant for acute myeloid leukemia, so the T cells may come from the graft donor. This specimen was PBMCs, mostly from graft donor cells, taken 360 days after TCRalphabeta/CD19-depleted stem cell transplant. CDR3 protein: CASCSASRRRWEQYF. The DNA of the CDR3 is TGTGCCAGCTGTAGTGCCAGCAGAAGGAGGTGGGAGCAGTACTTC.